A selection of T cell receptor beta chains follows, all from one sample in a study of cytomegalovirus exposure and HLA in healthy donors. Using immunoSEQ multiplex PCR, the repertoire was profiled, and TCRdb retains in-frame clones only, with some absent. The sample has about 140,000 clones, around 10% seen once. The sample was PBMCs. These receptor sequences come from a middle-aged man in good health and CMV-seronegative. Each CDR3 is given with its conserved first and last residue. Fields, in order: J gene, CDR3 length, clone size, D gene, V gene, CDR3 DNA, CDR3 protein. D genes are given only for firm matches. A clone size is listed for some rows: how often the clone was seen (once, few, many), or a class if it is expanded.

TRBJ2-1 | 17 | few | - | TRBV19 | TGTGCCAGTAGCCCTTCTAGAGCGAGGAGGGCCTACAATGAGCAGTTCTTC | CASSPSRARRAYNEQFF
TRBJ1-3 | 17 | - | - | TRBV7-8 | TGTGCCAGCAGCGGAACAGACAGGTTCAGCTCTGGAAACACCATATATTTT | CASSGTDRFSSGNTIYF
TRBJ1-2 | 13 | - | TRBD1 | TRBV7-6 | TGTGCCAGCACCGACAGGGAGGACTATGGCTACACCTTC | CASTDREDYGYTF
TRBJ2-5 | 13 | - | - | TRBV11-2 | TGTGCCAGCAGCTTAGGTACGCAAGAGGCCCAGTACTTC | CASSLGTQEAQYF
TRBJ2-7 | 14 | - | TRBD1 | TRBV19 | TGTGCCAGTAGTTCGGACAGGCTGGTTGAGGAGCAGTACTTC | CASSSDRLVEEQYF
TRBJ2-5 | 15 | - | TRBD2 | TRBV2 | TGTGCCAGCAGTGAACTTCGGGGGGGACTAGAGACCCAGTACTTC | CASSELRGGLETQYF
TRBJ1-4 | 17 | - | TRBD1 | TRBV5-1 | TGCGCCAGCAGCTCCAAAAGCGGGACAGGGTTTAATGAAAAACTGTTTTTT | CASSSKSGTGFNEKLFF
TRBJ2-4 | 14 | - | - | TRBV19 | TGTGCCAGTAGTCACAGGGGGGGAAAAAACATTCAGTACTTC | CASSHRGGKNIQYF
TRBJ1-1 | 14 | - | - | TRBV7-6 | TGTGCCAGCAGCTTGGGACACTCGAACACTGAAGCTTTCTTT | CASSLGHSNTEAFF
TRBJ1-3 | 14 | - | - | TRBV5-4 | TGTGCCAGCAGCTTGGATGGCACTGGAAACACCATATATTTT | CASSLDGTGNTIYF
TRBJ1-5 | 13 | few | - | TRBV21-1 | TGTGCCAGCAGCAACTTTGATAGCAGGCCCCAGCATTTT | CASSNFDSRPQHF
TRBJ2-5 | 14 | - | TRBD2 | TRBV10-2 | TGCGCCAGCAGTACATCTAGCGGACAAGAGACCCAGTACTTC | CASSTSSGQETQYF
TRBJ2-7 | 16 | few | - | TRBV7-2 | TGTGCCAGCAGCTACCGTGGGGGGAGGCGCGCCTACGAGCAGTACTTC | CASSYRGGRRAYEQYF